A selection of T cell receptor beta chains follows, all from one sample in a study of cytomegalovirus exposure and HLA in healthy donors. Using immunoSEQ multiplex PCR, the repertoire was profiled, and TCRdb retains in-frame clones only, with some absent. The data show fewer than 110,000 clones, about 74% seen once. Sequencing was done on a sample of PBMCs. Receptors were obtained from a woman aged 40 to 50 in good health and CMV-seropositive. Both conserved end residues are part of each CDR3. The order of the fields is CDR3 protein, CDR3 DNA, D gene, V gene, clone size, J gene, CDR3 length. A D gene is named only where the DNA matches it firmly. Rows give clone size only sometimes, using once, few, many, or a class for an expanded clone.

cdr3_aa: CASSQDQTQGHTEAFF; cdr3_nt: TGCGCCAGCAGCCAAGATCAAACACAGGGGCACACTGAAGCTTTCTTT; d_call: TRBD1; v_call: TRBV4-1; clone_size: few; j_call: TRBJ1-1; cdr3_length: 16
cdr3_aa: CASSPDRVEAFF; cdr3_nt: TGTGCCAGCTCCCCTGACAGGGTTGAAGCTTTCTTT; d_call: TRBD1; v_call: TRBV18; clone_size: few; j_call: TRBJ1-1; cdr3_length: 12
cdr3_aa: CASSWSREGRSEAFF; cdr3_nt: TGTGCCAGCAGTTGGTCGCGGGAGGGTCGCTCGGAAGCTTTCTTT; d_call: .; v_call: TRBV6-5; clone_size: .; j_call: TRBJ1-1; cdr3_length: 15
cdr3_aa: CSVDRGGRTEAFF; cdr3_nt: TGCAGCGTCGACAGGGGGGGTAGGACTGAAGCTTTCTTT; d_call: TRBD1; v_call: TRBV29-1; clone_size: .; j_call: TRBJ1-1; cdr3_length: 13
cdr3_aa: CASSLATGLKSYTF; cdr3_nt: TGTGCCAGCAGCTTAGCGACAGGGCTGAAAAGCTACACCTTC; d_call: TRBD1; v_call: TRBV7-8; clone_size: .; j_call: TRBJ1-2; cdr3_length: 14
cdr3_aa: CSASGVGGYTF; cdr3_nt: TGCAGTGCTAGTGGAGTCGGTGGCTACACCTTC; d_call: .; v_call: TRBV20-1; clone_size: .; j_call: TRBJ1-2; cdr3_length: 11
cdr3_aa: CASSPGRADSQETQYF; cdr3_nt: TGCGCCAGCAGCCCCGGGAGGGCGGACAGCCAAGAGACCCAGTACTTC; d_call: TRBD2; v_call: TRBV5-1; clone_size: few; j_call: TRBJ2-5; cdr3_length: 16
cdr3_aa: CASRGGPNPHGYTF; cdr3_nt: TGTGCCAGCAGGGGGGGACCTAACCCTCATGGCTACACCTTC; d_call: .; v_call: TRBV6-1; clone_size: .; j_call: TRBJ1-2; cdr3_length: 14
cdr3_aa: CASSDPGTGIHFF; cdr3_nt: TGTGCCAGCAGTGACCCTGGGACAGGGATTCATTTCTTC; d_call: TRBD1; v_call: TRBV25-1; clone_size: .; j_call: TRBJ2-1; cdr3_length: 13
cdr3_aa: CASKIGTGGYGYTF; cdr3_nt: TGTGCCAGCAAAATTGGGACAGGGGGCTATGGCTACACCTTC; d_call: TRBD1; v_call: TRBV7-8; clone_size: few; j_call: TRBJ1-2; cdr3_length: 14
cdr3_aa: CASSYSGDGSFYGYTF; cdr3_nt: TGTGCCAGCAGTTACTCCGGAGACGGGAGTTTCTATGGCTACACCTTC; d_call: .; v_call: TRBV6-5; clone_size: .; j_call: TRBJ1-2; cdr3_length: 16